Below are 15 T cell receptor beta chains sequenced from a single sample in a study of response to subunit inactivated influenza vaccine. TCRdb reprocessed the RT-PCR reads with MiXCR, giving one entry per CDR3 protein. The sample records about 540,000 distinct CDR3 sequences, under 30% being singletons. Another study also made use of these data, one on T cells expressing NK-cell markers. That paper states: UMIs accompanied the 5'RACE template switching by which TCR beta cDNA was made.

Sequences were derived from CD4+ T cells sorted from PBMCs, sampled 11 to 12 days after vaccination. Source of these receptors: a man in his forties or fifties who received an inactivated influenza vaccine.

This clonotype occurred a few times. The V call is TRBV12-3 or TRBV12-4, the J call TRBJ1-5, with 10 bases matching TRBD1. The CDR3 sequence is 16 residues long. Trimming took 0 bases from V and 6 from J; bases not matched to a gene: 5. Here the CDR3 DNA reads TGTGCCAGCAGTTTAGCTAGACAGGGGGCCGGTCAGCCCCAGCATTTT. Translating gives CASSLARQGAGQPQHF.

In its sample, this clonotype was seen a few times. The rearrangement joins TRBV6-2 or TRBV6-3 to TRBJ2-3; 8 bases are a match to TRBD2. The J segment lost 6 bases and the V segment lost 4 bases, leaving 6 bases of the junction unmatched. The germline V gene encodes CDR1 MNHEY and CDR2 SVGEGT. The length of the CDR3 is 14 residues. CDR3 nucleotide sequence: TGTGCCAGCAGTTTCTACTCTAGCGGGGATACGCAGTATTTT. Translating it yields CASSFYSSGDTQYF.

CDR3: CASKRDGGTDTQYF. For the CDR3, the DNA is TGTGCCAGCAAGAGGGACGGAGGAACAGATACGCAGTATTTT. J is TRBJ2-3 and V is TRBV6-1; D is tentatively TRBD1 or TRBD2 (5 bases each). V was shortened by 7 bases and J by 3 bases, with 14 bases between the two germline ends. Germline V gene data show CDR1 as MNHNS and CDR2 as SASEGT. This CDR3 comprises 14 residues.

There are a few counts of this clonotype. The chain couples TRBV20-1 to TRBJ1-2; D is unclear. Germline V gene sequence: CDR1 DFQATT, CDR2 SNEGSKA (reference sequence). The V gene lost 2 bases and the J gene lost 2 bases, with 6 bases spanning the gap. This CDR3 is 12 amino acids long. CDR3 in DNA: TGCAGTGCTAGACAGTCCAACTATGGCTACACCTTC. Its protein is CSARQSNYGYTF.

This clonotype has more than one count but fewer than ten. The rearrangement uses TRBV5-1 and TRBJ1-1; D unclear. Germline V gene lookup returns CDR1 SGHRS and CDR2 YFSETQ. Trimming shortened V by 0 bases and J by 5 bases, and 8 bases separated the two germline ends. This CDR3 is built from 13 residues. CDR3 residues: CASSLEYGTEAFF. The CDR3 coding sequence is TGCGCCAGCAGCTTGGAATACGGGACTGAAGCTTTCTTT.

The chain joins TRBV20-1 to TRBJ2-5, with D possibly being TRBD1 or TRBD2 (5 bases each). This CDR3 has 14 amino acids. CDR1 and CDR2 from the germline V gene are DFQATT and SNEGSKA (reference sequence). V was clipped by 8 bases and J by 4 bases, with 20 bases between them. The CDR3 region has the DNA TGCAGTTCGAGGGGTCCGCTAGTTAGAGAGACCCAGTACTTC. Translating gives CSSRGPLVRETQYF.

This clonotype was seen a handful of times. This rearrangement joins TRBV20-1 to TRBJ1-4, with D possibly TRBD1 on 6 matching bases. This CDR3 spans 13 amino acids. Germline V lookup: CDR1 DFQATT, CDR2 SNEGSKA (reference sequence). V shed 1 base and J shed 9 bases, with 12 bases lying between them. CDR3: CSARGIQGQKLFF. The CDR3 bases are TGCAGTGCTAGAGGGATACAGGGACAAAAACTGTTTTTT.

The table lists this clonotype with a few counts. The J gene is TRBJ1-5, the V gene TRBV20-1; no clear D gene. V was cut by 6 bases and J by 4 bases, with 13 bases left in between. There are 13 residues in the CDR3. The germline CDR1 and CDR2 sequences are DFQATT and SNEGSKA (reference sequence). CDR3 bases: TGCAGTGCCGGAAGAGGTGGAAATCAGCCCCAGCATTTT. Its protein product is CSAGRGGNQPQHF.

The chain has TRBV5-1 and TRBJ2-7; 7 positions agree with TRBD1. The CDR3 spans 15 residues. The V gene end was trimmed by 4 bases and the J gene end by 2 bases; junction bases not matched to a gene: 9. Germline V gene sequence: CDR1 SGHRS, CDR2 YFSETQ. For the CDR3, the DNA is TGCGCCAGCAGCCAGGGACAGAAGTATCCCTACGAGCAGTACTTC. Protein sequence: CASSQGQKYPYEQYF.

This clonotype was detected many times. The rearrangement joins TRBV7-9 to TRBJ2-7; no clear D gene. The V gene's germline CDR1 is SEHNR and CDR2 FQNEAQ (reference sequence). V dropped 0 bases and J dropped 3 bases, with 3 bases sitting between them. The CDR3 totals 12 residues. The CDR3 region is CASSLANYEQYF. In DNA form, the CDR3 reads TGTGCCAGCAGCTTAGCCAACTACGAGCAGTACTTC.

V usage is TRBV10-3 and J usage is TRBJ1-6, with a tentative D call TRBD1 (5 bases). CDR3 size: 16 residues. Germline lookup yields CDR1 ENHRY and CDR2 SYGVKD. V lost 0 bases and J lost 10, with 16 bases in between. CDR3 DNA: TGTGCCATCAGTGAGTCGGAGTCTTCGAGGGGATCACCCCTCCACTTT. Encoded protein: CAISESESSRGSPLHF.

The CDR3 bases are TGTGCCAGCAGCCCGTTCGAACTAGCGGGACAAACCGGGGAGCTGTTTTTT. It encodes CASSPFELAGQTGELFF. The J gene is TRBJ2-2, the V gene TRBV6-2 or TRBV6-3, with 10 bases identical to TRBD2. Germline lookup yields CDR1 MNHEY and CDR2 SVGEGT. The length of the CDR3 is 17 residues. V was clipped by 6 bases and J by 5 bases; unmatched bases: 12.

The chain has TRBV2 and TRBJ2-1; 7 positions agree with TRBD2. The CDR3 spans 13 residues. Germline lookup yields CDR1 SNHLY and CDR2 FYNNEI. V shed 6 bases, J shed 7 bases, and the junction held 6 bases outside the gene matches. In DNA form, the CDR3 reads TGTGCCAGCAGCCCGGAACTAGCGAATGAGCAGTTCTTC. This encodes CASSPELANEQFF. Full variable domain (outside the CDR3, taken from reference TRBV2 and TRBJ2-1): EPEVTQTPSHQVTQMGQEVILRCVPISNHLYFYWYRQILGQKVEFLVSFYNNEISEKSEIFDDQFSVERPDGSNFTLKIRSTKLEDSAMYFCASSPELANEQFFGPGTRLTVL.

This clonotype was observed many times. CDR3 sequence: CASSAKAPASGAAYEQYF. The CDR3 coding sequence is TGTGCCAGCAGCGCCAAAGCCCCGGCTAGCGGGGCAGCCTACGAGCAGTACTTC. V and J are TRBV7-8 and TRBJ2-7; 9 nucleotides align to TRBD2. With 5 bases clipped from V and 2 bases from J, the junction kept 16 bases outside the gene matches. Germline CDR1 and CDR2: SGHVS and FQNEAQ. The CDR3 extends over 18 amino acids.

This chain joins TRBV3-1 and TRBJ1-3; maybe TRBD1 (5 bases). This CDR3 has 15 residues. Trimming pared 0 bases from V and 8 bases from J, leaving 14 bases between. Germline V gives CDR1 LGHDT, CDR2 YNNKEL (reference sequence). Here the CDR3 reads CASSQEARGFHTIYF. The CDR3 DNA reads TGTGCCAGCAGCCAAGAGGCGCGGGGGTTCCACACCATATATTTT.